These 22 T cell receptor beta chains were sequenced from one sample in a study of blood T cell repertoires in COVID-19. Produced via immunoSEQ multiplex PCR; TCRdb's table is partial and in-frame only. The data show about 310,000 clones, roughly 90% seen once. Specimen: PBMCs or T cells enriched from blood (not recorded which). Receptor source: a woman in her thirties who had recovered from COVID-19.

The rearrangement joins TRBV15 to TRBJ1-5; D call uncertain. The germline V gene encodes CDR1 LNHNV and CDR2 YYDKDF (reference sequence). The CDR3 spans 13 residues. V lost 4 bases, J lost 4 bases, and 8 bases lay in between. Written as DNA, the CDR3 is TGTGCCACCAGCATCTCCCGGAATCAGCCCCAGCATTTT. Amino acids: CATSISRNQPQHF.

The chain links TRBV9 to TRBJ2-6, with D perhaps TRBD1 (5 bases). Trimming removed 2 bases from V and 5 bases from J, with 14 bases in between. Looked up from germline, CDR1 is SGDLS and CDR2 is YYNGEE. The CDR3 extends over 16 amino acids. In nucleotides, the CDR3 is TGTGCCAGCAGCGTCCATTTAGACAGACGGGCCAACGTCCTGACTTTC. It encodes CASSVHLDRRANVLTF.

The gene calls are TRBV15 and TRBJ2-7; TRBD1 matches at 11 bases. Germline CDR1 LNHNV, CDR2 YYDKDF (reference sequence). There are 16 residues in the CDR3. The V segment lost 0 bases and the J segment 4 bases; nucleotides outside the gene matches: 5. The CDR3 loop is CATSRDWTGGGYEQYF. In nucleotides, the CDR3 is TGTGCCACCAGCAGAGATTGGACAGGGGGCGGTTACGAGCAGTACTTC.

This sequence joins TRBV7-9 and TRBJ2-5; 7 nucleotides agree with TRBD2. Germline-derived CDR1 and CDR2 are SEHNR and FQNEAQ (reference sequence). V lost 1 base to trimming and J lost 2 bases; unmatched junction nucleotides: 1. This CDR3 is built from 14 residues. The CDR3 DNA follows: TGTGCCAGCAGCTTAGAGCGGGATCAAGAGACCCAGTACTTC. Translation: CASSLERDQETQYF.

V usage is TRBV14 and J usage is TRBJ1-1; 8 nucleotides match TRBD1. The CDR3 extends over 15 amino acids. CDR1 is SGHDN, CDR2 FVKESK, per germline. Trimming cost V 4 bases and J 1 base; bases outside gene matches: 5. This chain's CDR3 is CASSRETGENTEAFF. DNA of the CDR3: TGTGCCAGCAGCCGGGAGACAGGGGAGAACACTGAAGCTTTCTTT.

V gene TRBV29-1 combines with J gene TRBJ1-3; D gene uncertain. There are 14 residues in the CDR3. V lost 0 bases and J 1 base, leaving 7 bases between the germline ends. Germline V gene sequence: CDR1 SQVTM, CDR2 ANQGSEA. Written as DNA, the CDR3 is TGCAGCGTTGAAGATTCGTTATCTGGAAACACCATATATTTT. Its translation is CSVEDSLSGNTIYF.

This rearrangement joins TRBV7-2 to TRBJ1-5; D not certain. The CDR3 runs to 13 residues. The V gene's germline CDR1 is SGHTA and CDR2 FQGNSA. V gave up 5 bases and J gave up 6 bases, with 11 bases separating them. CDR3: CASSPPAGQPQHF. DNA of the CDR3: TGTGCCAGCAGCCCCCCAGCGGGTCAGCCCCAGCATTTT.

This chain connects TRBV7-2 to TRBJ2-7; 11 bases agree with TRBD2. Germline V gives CDR1 SGHTA, CDR2 FQGNSA. The CDR3 is 13 residues long. The J segment lost 6 bases and the V segment lost 11 bases, leaving 9 bases of the junction unmatched. CDR3 loop: CASCSGRVSEQYF. Written as DNA, the CDR3 is TGTGCCTCTTGTAGCGGGAGGGTAAGCGAGCAGTACTTC.

This sequence joins TRBV10-3 and TRBJ1-1, with 7 bases that match TRBD1. The CDR3 has 16 amino acids. Germline V gene lookup returns CDR1 ENHRY and CDR2 SYGVKD. V lost 0 bases to trimming and J lost 3 bases; unmatched junction nucleotides: 7. For the CDR3, the DNA is TGTGCCATCAGTGAGTCAAGGGGGCGCTTTGACACTGAAGCTTTCTTT. It yields the protein CAISESRGRFDTEAFF.

The gene calls are TRBV5-1 and TRBJ2-7; tentative D call: TRBD2 (6 bases). The germline V gene encodes CDR1 SGHRS and CDR2 YFSETQ. Trimming shortened V by 4 bases and J by 4 bases, and 21 bases separated the two germline ends. The CDR3 extends over 16 amino acids. The CDR3 sequence: CASSRTLAEGYYEQYF. The CDR3 DNA reads as TGCGCCAGCAGCCGCACTTTAGCGGAGGGGTATTACGAGCAGTACTTC.

The chain links TRBV29-1 to TRBJ2-5, with D hard to call. CDR1 and CDR2 from the germline V gene are SQVTM and ANQGSEA. With 2 bases removed from V and 1 base from J, the gap between germline ends came to 8 bases. The CDR3 is 13 residues long. CDR3 sequence reads: CSVEHPGQETQYF. As DNA, the CDR3 is TGCAGCGTTGAACACCCAGGCCAAGAGACCCAGTACTTC.

The chain has TRBV10-3 and TRBJ2-5; D possibly corresponds to TRBD2 (6 bases). Germline lookup yields CDR1 ENHRY and CDR2 SYGVKD. The CDR3 consists of 11 residues. Deletions cut 10 bases from V and 4 bases from J, with 10 bases between. The CDR3 spells CATQGGETQYF. CDR3 bases: TGTGCCACCCAGGGAGGAGAGACCCAGTACTTC.

This clone was detected once. The CDR3 spells CASRFGTGYEQYF. The CDR3 DNA sequence: TGTGCCAGCAGATTCGGGACAGGATACGAGCAGTACTTC. The V and J genes are TRBV2 and TRBJ2-7, with 8 bases that match TRBD1. The CDR3 totals 13 residues. The germline V gene encodes CDR1 SNHLY and CDR2 FYNNEI. Unmatched junction bases numbered 5, after V lost 6 bases and J lost 4 bases.

CDR3 coding DNA: TGCGCCAGCAGCTTAGTCAGCGGGAGGCATACAGATACGCAGTATTTT. It encodes CASSLVSGRHTDTQYF. V usage is TRBV5-1 and J usage is TRBJ2-3; 9 bases fit TRBD2. Per the germline V gene, CDR1 is SGHRS and CDR2 is YFSETQ. V lost 2 bases, J lost 3 bases, and 7 bases stayed unmatched. The CDR3 is made up of 16 amino acids.

CDR3 in DNA: TGTGCCAGCAGCCCAAGACAGGGAACCTACAATGAGCAGTTCTTC. It yields the protein CASSPRQGTYNEQFF. V usage is TRBV6-2 or TRBV6-3 and J usage is TRBJ2-1; 7 bases are a match to TRBD1. J gave up 2 bases and V 6 bases, and 7 bases lay outside the gene matches. Germline V gene lookup returns CDR1 MNHEY and CDR2 SVGEGT. The CDR3 loop spans 15 amino acids.

The CDR3 spells CASSARPSGSSYNEQFF. DNA for the CDR3: TGTGCCAGCAGCGCACGACCTAGCGGCAGCTCCTACAATGAGCAGTTCTTC. The chain has TRBV9 and TRBJ2-1; 7 nucleotides line up with TRBD2. V was pared by 3 bases and J by 0 bases, with 9 bases of the junction left unmatched. This CDR3 is 17 amino acids long. CDR1 and CDR2 (germline): SGDLS, YYNGEE.

The genes are TRBV5-1 and TRBJ1-2; 7 bases fit TRBD1. The CDR3 contains 17 residues. The germline V gene has CDR1 SGHRS and CDR2 YFSETQ. The V and J ends lost 0 bases and 4 bases, in that order; junction bases with no gene match: 12. The CDR3 nucleotides read TGCGCCAGCAGCTTGGAGCCCCACAGGGGCGGCGCCTATGGCTACACCTTC. Protein: CASSLEPHRGGAYGYTF.

This chain links TRBV19 with TRBJ2-1; 9 nucleotides line up with TRBD2. This CDR3 is built from 15 residues. After removal of 8 bases from V and 3 bases from J, the junction contained 8 bases not matched to a gene. Germline-derived CDR1 and CDR2 are LNHDA and SQIVND (reference sequence). The CDR3 here is CASSSGLAIYNEQFF. In nucleotides, the CDR3 is TGTGCCAGTTCCAGCGGACTAGCGATCTACAATGAGCAGTTCTTC. The full variable domain, completed using reference TRBV19 and TRBJ2-1, is DGGITQSPKYLFRKEGQNVTLSCEQNLNHDAMYWYRQDPGQGLRLIYYSQIVNDFQKGDIAEGYSVSREKKESFPLTVTSAQKNPTAFYLCASSSGLAIYNEQFFGPGTRLTVL.

CDR3 protein: CASSPLTGTSGANSYEQYF. The CDR3 DNA is TGTGCCAGCTCACCATTGACCGGGACTAGCGGGGCGAACTCCTACGAGCAGTACTTC. The rearrangement uses TRBV18 and TRBJ2-7, with TRBD2 matching 13 bases. This CDR3 has 19 residues. V trimming: 2 bases; J trimming: 0 bases; junction bases outside the gene matches: 10. The germline gives CDR1 KGHSH, CDR2 LQKENI.

The chain recombines TRBV28 with TRBJ1-1; D gene unclear. Germline lookup yields CDR1 MDHEN and CDR2 SYDVKM. This CDR3 is 14 amino acids long. V lost 4 bases and J lost 0, with 9 bases in between. The CDR3 region is CASSSYYMNTEAFF. The CDR3, as DNA: TGTGCCAGCAGTTCATATTACATGAACACTGAAGCTTTCTTT.

This clone was seen more than once but under ten times. The rearrangement joins TRBV25-1 to TRBJ1-2, with D uncertain. The CDR3 spans 14 residues. Trimming pared 6 bases from V and 3 bases from J, leaving 14 bases between. Germline values: CDR1 MGHDK, CDR2 SYGVNS. CDR3 DNA: TGTGCCAGCAGCACCCCAGGACTCGACTATGGCTACACCTTC. Its protein product is CASSTPGLDYGYTF.

The CDR3 protein is CASSPGTGVETQYF. CDR3 DNA: TGTGCCAGCAGCCCAGGGACAGGGGTAGAGACCCAGTACTTC. J is TRBJ2-5 and V is TRBV7-9, with 10 bases that match TRBD1. CDR1 and CDR2 from the germline V gene are SEHNR and FQNEAQ (reference sequence). The trim removed 5 bases at V and 4 bases at J, leaving 4 bases unmatched. This CDR3 contains 14 residues.